These 25 T cell receptor beta chains were sequenced from one sample in a study of PD-1 and CTLA-4 blockade in melanoma. Produced via immunoSEQ multiplex PCR; TCRdb's table is partial and in-frame only. The table includes some 15,000 clones, 65% to 75% detected once. The specimen was CD8+ T cells from peripheral blood, collected before anti-PD-1 treatment. These TCRs come from a human donor with melanoma.

V usage is TRBV4-2 and J usage is TRBJ1-1; unclear D gene. Trimming pared 0 bases from V and 8 bases from J, leaving 7 bases between. Germline lookup yields CDR1 LGHNA and CDR2 YNFKEQ. The CDR3 runs 12 residues. Here the CDR3 reads CASSQDDWEAFF. CDR3 sequence (DNA): TGTGCCAGCAGCCAAGATGATTGGGAAGCTTTCTTT.

This clone was seen just once. The chain recombines TRBV4-1 with TRBJ2-1; either TRBD1 or TRBD2 may fit D (5 bases each). The CDR3 is 14 amino acids. CDR1 is MGHRA, CDR2 YSYEKL, per germline. The V and J ends lost 1 base and 8 bases respectively, with 12 bases between them. CDR3 sequence (DNA): TGCGCCAGCAGCCAAGGGACTTTCAGGGATGAGCAGTTCTTC. It encodes CASSQGTFRDEQFF.

The chain recombines TRBV6-5 with TRBJ1-5; D remains ambiguous. Germline loops: CDR1 MNHEY, CDR2 SVGAGI. The CDR3 runs to 15 residues. Trimming pared 5 bases from V and 0 bases from J, leaving 11 bases between. CDR3 in amino acids: CASSPMINSNQPQHF. The CDR3 DNA is TGTGCCAGCAGTCCCATGATTAATAGCAATCAGCCCCAGCATTTT.

The chain uses TRBV29-1 and TRBJ2-7, with D uncertain. The CDR3 consists of 10 residues. Trimming took off 6 bases at V and 4 bases at J, with 7 bases between the two ends. CDR1 is SQVTM and CDR2 is ANQGSEA in the germline V gene. The chain's CDR3 is CSVQSYEQYF. CDR3 bases: TGCAGCGTACAGAGTTACGAGCAGTACTTC.

V usage is TRBV27 and J usage is TRBJ2-7, with no clear D. Germline V CDR1 and CDR2: MNHEY, SMNVEV (reference sequence). V shed 3 bases and J shed 2 bases, with 11 bases lying between them. The CDR3 runs 14 residues. The CDR3 sequence is CASSFRLNTYEQYF. CDR3 coding DNA: TGTGCCAGCAGTTTTCGACTCAACACCTACGAGCAGTACTTC.

In this sample, this clone turned up a few times. This chain uses TRBV5-6 with TRBJ2-7; D is undetermined. CDR1 and CDR2 from the germline V gene are SGHDT and YYEEEE. The CDR3 runs 13 residues. Trimming removed 0 bases at V and 3 bases at J, with 7 bases between. The CDR3 sequence is CASSLEGLYEQYF. The CDR3 DNA follows: TGTGCCAGCAGCTTGGAAGGCCTCTACGAGCAGTACTTC.

For this clone: A junction boundary mismatches the germline segment, possibly from a read error. Other DNA sequences from this sample encode an identical CDR3 as well. V and J are TRBV5-6 and TRBJ2-2; possibly TRBD2 for D (5 bases). CDR1 and CDR2 from the germline V gene are SGHDT and YYEEEE. The CDR3 is 15 residues long. The CDR3 DNA follows: TGTGCTAGCAGCCCCAGGCTTGGACTGAACGGGGAGCTGTTTTTT. Its translation is CASSPRLGLNGELFF.

J is TRBJ1-3 and V is TRBV6-8, with D unclear. The V end lost 2 bases, the J end lost 2 bases, and 4 bases lay between the germline ends. Germline V gene sequence: CDR1 MNHGY, CDR2 SAAAGT. CDR3 length equals 13 residues. CDR3 sequence (DNA): TGTGCCAGCAGTTACGGAGCTGGAAACACCATATATTTT. It translates to CASSYGAGNTIYF.

This clone appeared a few times. This sequence joins TRBV5-6 and TRBJ1-4; a weak D match, TRBD1 (5 bases). Germline assignment: CDR1 SGHDT and CDR2 YYEEEE. The CDR3 is made up of 13 amino acids. V lost 4 bases, J lost 12 bases, and 16 bases lay in between. The chain's CDR3 is CASSNAGRLELFF. CDR3 sequence (DNA): TGTGCCAGCAGCAATGCAGGGCGGTTGGAACTGTTTTTT. Based on the CDR3 plus reference TRBV5-6 and TRBJ1-4, the full variable domain is DAGVTQSPTHLIKTRGQQVTLRCSPKSGHDTVSWYQQALGQGPQFIFQYYEEEERQRGNFPDRFSGHQFPNYSSELNVNALLLGDSALYLCASSNAGRLELFFGSGTQLSVL.

This clone was counted a few times. The chain links TRBV9 to TRBJ2-2; D possibly uses TRBD1 or TRBD2 (5 bases each). The CDR3 runs 15 residues. The germline CDR1 and CDR2 sequences are SGDLS and YYNGEE. Trimming removed 6 bases from V and 6 bases from J, with 18 bases in between. In DNA form, the CDR3 reads TGTGCCAGCACCAAAGGGACGGCCCAGTCCGGGGAGCTGTTTTTT. Protein: CASTKGTAQSGELFF.

This chain joins TRBV5-8 and TRBJ2-7; D remains ambiguous. The germline CDR1 and CDR2 sequences are SGHTS and YDEGEE. V was clipped by 2 bases and J by 2 bases, with 14 bases between them. CDR3 length: 15 amino acids. In DNA, the CDR3 is TGTGCCAGCAGCTTACTTCCCGGACCTCCCTACGAGCAGTACTTC. Residues: CASSLLPGPPYEQYF.

V gene TRBV7-9 combines with J gene TRBJ2-3, with a weak D call TRBD2 (6 bases). Germline lookup yields CDR1 SEHNR and CDR2 FQNEAQ (reference sequence). V was trimmed by 3 bases and J by 4 bases, leaving 14 bases between them. The CDR3 totals 15 residues. CDR3 bases: TGTGCCAGCAGCTTCAGCGGAGGGGATGCAGATACGCAGTATTTT. As protein: CASSFSGGDADTQYF.

There are a few counts of this clone. The genes are TRBV11-2 and TRBJ2-7, with D maybe TRBD2 (6 bases). Trimming removed 5 bases at V and 4 bases at J, with 12 bases between. CDR3 length: 13 residues. The germline V gene encodes CDR1 SGHAT and CDR2 FQNNGV. The CDR3 loop reads CASSPGGTYEQYF. CDR3 DNA: TGTGCCAGCAGCCCCGGCGGGACGTACGAGCAGTACTTC. Full variable domain (missing parts from reference TRBV11-2 and TRBJ2-7): EAGVAQSPRYKIIEKRQSVAFWCNPISGHATLYWYQQILGQGPKLLIQFQNNGVVDDSQLPKDRFSAERLKGVDSTLKIQPAKLEDSAVYLCASSPGGTYEQYFGPGTRLTVT.

V and J are TRBV7-2 and TRBJ1-6; D call uncertain. In germline, CDR1 is SGHTA, CDR2 FQGNSA. V shed 1 base and J shed 7 bases, with 8 bases lying between them. The CDR3 loop spans 14 amino acids. CDR3 sequence (DNA): TGTGCCAGCAGCTTAGGGGGAAGGAATTCACCCCTCCACTTT. This gives the protein CASSLGGRNSPLHF.

This chain connects TRBV27 to TRBJ1-6; D call uncertain. CDR3 length: 17 residues. Germline V gene lookup returns CDR1 MNHEY and CDR2 SMNVEV (reference sequence). Trimming cost V 0 bases and J 0 bases, with 9 bases left between them. The CDR3 DNA sequence: TGTGCCAGCAGTTTATCCCATACAAGCTCCTATAATTCACCCCTCCACTTT. This gives the protein CASSLSHTSSYNSPLHF.

This clone was observed a handful of times. The chain joins TRBV7-9 to TRBJ1-5; D call uncertain. CDR1 and CDR2 (germline): SEHNR, FQNEAQ (reference sequence). The CDR3 has 14 residues. Trimming pared 4 bases from V and 13 bases from J, leaving 20 bases between. The CDR3 bases are TGTGCCAGCAGCTCCACTAGGACGGGCGGGCCGCAGCATTTT. Residues: CASSSTRTGGPQHF.

The V call is TRBV18, the J call TRBJ2-5; D not certain. V dropped 2 bases and J dropped 1 base, with 8 bases sitting between them. This CDR3 is built from 14 residues. The germline V gene encodes CDR1 KGHSH and CDR2 LQKENI. CDR3 sequence (DNA): TGTGCCAGCTCACCAACGGATCTCCAAGAGACCCAGTACTTC. It encodes CASSPTDLQETQYF.

J is TRBJ1-1 and V is TRBV6-5, with a possible D match to TRBD1 (5 bases). The CDR3 length is 13 residues. V lost 10 bases to trimming and J lost 6 bases, with 18 bases between them. In germline, CDR1 is MNHEY, CDR2 SVGAGI. CDR3 in amino acids: CAISVAIGAEAFF. DNA of the CDR3: TGTGCCATCTCCGTGGCGATAGGGGCTGAAGCTTTCTTT.

The chain employs TRBV5-4 and TRBJ2-7; 7 positions agree with TRBD2. Looked up from germline, CDR1 is SGHNT and CDR2 is YYREEE (reference sequence). The CDR3 length is 13 residues. Trimming took 2 bases from V and 7 from J; bases not matched to a gene: 6. Written as DNA, the CDR3 is TGTGCCAGCAGCTTCTCGGGGGGATTGGAGCAGTACTTC. As protein: CASSFSGGLEQYF.

The chain couples TRBV5-1 to TRBJ2-3, with TRBD2 identical over 9 bases. Germline-derived CDR1 and CDR2 are SGHRS and YFSETQ. There are 19 residues in the CDR3. The ends lost 0 bases at V and 4 bases at J; junction bases unmatched: 15. CDR3 sequence reads: CASSLALGASGAGPDTQYF. CDR3 nucleotide sequence: TGCGCCAGCAGCTTGGCCCTCGGGGCTAGCGGGGCAGGTCCAGATACGCAGTATTTT.

The CDR3 DNA reads as TGTGCCAGCAGCTTTGGCAATGAGCAGTTCTTC. Protein sequence: CASSFGNEQFF. The rearrangement uses TRBV7-6 and TRBJ2-1; no firm D call. CDR1 is SGHVS, CDR2 FNYEAQ, per germline. This CDR3 region has 11 residues. Trimming stripped 3 bases from V and 6 bases from J, with 3 bases between.

V and J are TRBV7-8 and TRBJ2-7; the D call may be TRBD1 or TRBD2 (5 bases each). V lost 8 bases and J lost 2, with 16 bases in between. The CDR3 spans 14 residues. Germline loops: CDR1 SGHVS, CDR2 FQNEAQ. The CDR3 is CASGVKGDAYEQYF. The CDR3 nucleotides read TGTGCCAGCGGCGTAAAAGGGGACGCCTACGAGCAGTACTTC.

Of note for this clone: Other DNA sequences of this sample code for an identical CDR3. This rearrangement joins TRBV9 to TRBJ1-5, with D uncertain. V lost 4 bases to trimming and J lost 2 bases, with 10 bases between them. Germline V lookup: CDR1 SGDLS, CDR2 YYNGEE. The CDR3 totals 14 residues. The CDR3 region is CASSLGQGNQPQHF. CDR3 sequence (DNA): TGTGCCAGCAGCTTAGGGCAGGGCAATCAGCCCCAGCATTTT.

This chain connects TRBV5-1 to TRBJ2-7; D possibly corresponds to TRBD1 (6 bases). The V gene lost 2 bases and the J gene lost 0 bases, with 15 bases spanning the gap. The germline V gene encodes CDR1 SGHRS and CDR2 YFSETQ. This CDR3 has 16 residues. The CDR3 DNA reads TGCGCCAGCAGCTTAGGGACACAGGACCGCTCCTACGAGCAGTACTTC. Translation gives CASSLGTQDRSYEQYF.

Only a few counts were recorded for this clone. The chain has TRBV14 and TRBJ2-3, with TRBD2 identical over 9 bases. Germline V lookup: CDR1 SGHDN, CDR2 FVKESK. This CDR3 is built from 15 residues. Losses at the gene ends were 4 bases for V and 2 bases for J; bases not matched to a gene: 4. Here the CDR3 DNA reads TGTGCCAGCAGCCCCGCTAGCGGGGCCACAGATACGCAGTATTTT. Its protein product is CASSPASGATDTQYF.